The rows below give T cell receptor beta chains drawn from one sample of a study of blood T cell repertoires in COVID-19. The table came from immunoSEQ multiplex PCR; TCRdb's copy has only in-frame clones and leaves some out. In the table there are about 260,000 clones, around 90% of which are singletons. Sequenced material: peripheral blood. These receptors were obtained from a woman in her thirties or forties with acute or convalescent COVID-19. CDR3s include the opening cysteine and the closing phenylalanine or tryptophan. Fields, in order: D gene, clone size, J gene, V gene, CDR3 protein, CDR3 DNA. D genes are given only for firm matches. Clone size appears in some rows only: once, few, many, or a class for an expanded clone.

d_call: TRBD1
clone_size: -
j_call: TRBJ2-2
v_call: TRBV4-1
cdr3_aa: CASSQGPLGQFTGELFF
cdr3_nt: TGCGCCAGCAGCCAAGGGCCACTGGGACAGTTCACCGGGGAGCTGTTTTTT

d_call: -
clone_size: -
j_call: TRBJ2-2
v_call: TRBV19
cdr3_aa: CASNPTGMLTGELFF
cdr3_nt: TGTGCCAGTAACCCAACAGGGATGCTAACCGGGGAGCTGTTTTTT

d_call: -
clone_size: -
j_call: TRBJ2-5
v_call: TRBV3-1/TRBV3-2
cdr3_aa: CASSRGTLETQYF
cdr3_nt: TGTGCCAGCAGCCGGGGGACTTTGGAGACCCAGTACTTC

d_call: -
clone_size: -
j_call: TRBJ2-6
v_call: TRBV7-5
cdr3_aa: CARSLVVGPAGANVLTF
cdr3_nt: TGTGCCAGAAGCTTAGTGGTGGGGCCCGCCGGGGCCAACGTCCTGACTTTC

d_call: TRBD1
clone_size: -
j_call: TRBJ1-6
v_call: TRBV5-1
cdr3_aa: CASSLRYQGDSYNSPLHF
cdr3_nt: TGCGCCAGCAGCCTAAGGTACCAGGGGGACTCCTATAATTCACCCCTCCACTTT

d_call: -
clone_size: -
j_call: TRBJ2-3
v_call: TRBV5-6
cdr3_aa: CASSSVRGGTTSTDTQYF
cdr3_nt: TGTGCCAGCAGCTCCGTGAGGGGGGGCACGACGAGCACAGATACGCAGTATTTT

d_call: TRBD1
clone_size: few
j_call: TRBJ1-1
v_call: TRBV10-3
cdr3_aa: CAISRDSNTEAFF
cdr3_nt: TGTGCCATCAGCCGGGACAGTAACACTGAAGCTTTCTTT

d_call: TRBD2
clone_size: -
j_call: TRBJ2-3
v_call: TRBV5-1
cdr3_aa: CASSLALRGGTDTQYF
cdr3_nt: TGCGCCAGCAGCTTGGCATTGCGGGGGGGCACAGATACGCAGTATTTT

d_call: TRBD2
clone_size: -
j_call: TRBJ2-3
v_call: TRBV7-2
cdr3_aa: CASKLAGGLDTQYF
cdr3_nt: TGTGCCAGCAAACTAGCGGGGGGGCTCGATACGCAGTATTTT

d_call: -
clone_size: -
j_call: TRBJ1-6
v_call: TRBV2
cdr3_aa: CASSEERGTNSPLHF
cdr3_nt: TGTGCCAGCAGTGAAGAAAGGGGTACGAATTCACCCCTCCACTTT

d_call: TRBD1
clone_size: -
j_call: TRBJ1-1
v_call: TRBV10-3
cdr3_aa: CAISGGTGGDTEAFF
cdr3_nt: TGTGCCATCAGTGGAGGGACAGGTGGGGACACTGAAGCTTTCTTT

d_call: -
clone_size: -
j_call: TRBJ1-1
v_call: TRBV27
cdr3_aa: CASSLQGNTEAFF
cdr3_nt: TGTGCCAGCAGTCTACAGGGGAACACTGAAGCTTTCTTT

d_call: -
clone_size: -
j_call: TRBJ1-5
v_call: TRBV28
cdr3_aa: CASSFRGDQPQHF
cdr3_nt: TGTGCCAGCAGTTTCAGGGGTGACCAGCCCCAGCATTTT

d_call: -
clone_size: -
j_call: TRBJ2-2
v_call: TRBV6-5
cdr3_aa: CASSQMQGELFF
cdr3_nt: TGTGCCAGCAGCCAAATGCAGGGGGAGCTGTTTTTT

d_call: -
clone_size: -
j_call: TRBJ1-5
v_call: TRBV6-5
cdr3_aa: CASQGRDQPQHF
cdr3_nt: TGTGCCAGTCAGGGTAGGGATCAGCCCCAGCATTTT

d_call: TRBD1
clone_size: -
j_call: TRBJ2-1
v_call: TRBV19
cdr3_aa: CASSMLDRGLNNEQFF
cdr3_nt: TGTGCCAGTAGTATGTTGGACAGGGGGCTCAACAATGAGCAGTTCTTC

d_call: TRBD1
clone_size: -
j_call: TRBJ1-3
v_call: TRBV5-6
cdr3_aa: CASSLTGATGNTIYF
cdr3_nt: TGTGCCAGCAGCCTGACAGGGGCCACTGGAAACACCATATATTTT

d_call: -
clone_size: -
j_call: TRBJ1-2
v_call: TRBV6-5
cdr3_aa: CASRDTAGAYGYTF
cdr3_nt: TGTGCCAGCAGAGACACCGCTGGTGCCTACGGCTACACCTTC

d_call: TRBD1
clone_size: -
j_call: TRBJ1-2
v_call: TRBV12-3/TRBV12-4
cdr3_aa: CASSLTGGYTF
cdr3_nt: TGTGCCAGCAGTTTGACAGGGGGCTACACCTTC

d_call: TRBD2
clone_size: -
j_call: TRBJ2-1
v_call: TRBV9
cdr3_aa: CASSATLAVLNNEQFF
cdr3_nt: TGTGCCAGCAGCGCCACACTAGCGGTCCTAAACAATGAGCAGTTCTTC

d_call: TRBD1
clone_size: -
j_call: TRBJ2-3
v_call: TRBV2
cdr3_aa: CASIAGTGFTSTDTQYF
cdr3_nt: TGTGCCAGCATCGCCGGGACAGGGTTTACTAGCACAGATACGCAGTATTTT

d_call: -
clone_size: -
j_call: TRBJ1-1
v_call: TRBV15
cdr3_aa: CATSRDRGGYTEAFF
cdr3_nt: TGTGCCACCAGCAGAGATCGAGGAGGATATACTGAAGCTTTCTTT

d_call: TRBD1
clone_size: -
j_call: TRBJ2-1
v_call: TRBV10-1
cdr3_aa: CASTLDRGGNEQFF
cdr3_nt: TGCGCCAGCACCTTGGACAGGGGAGGCAATGAGCAGTTCTTC

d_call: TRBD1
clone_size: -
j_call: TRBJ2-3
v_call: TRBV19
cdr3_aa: CASSGDRGNTQYF
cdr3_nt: TGTGCCAGTAGTGGGGACAGGGGGAATACGCAGTATTTT

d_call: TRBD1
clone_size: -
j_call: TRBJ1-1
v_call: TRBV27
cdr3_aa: CASSPSTGQAGTEAFF
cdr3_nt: TGTGCCAGCAGTCCTTCGACAGGGCAGGCGGGCACTGAAGCTTTCTTT

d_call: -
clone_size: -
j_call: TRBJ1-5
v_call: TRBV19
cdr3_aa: CASSIGQYNQPQHF
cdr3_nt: TGTGCCAGTAGTATTGGGCAGTACAATCAGCCCCAGCATTTT

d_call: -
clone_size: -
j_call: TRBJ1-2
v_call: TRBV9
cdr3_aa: CASSNSPSGGRETNYGYTF
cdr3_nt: TGTGCCAGCAGCAACTCCCCAAGCGGAGGGCGAGAGACTAACTATGGCTACACCTTC

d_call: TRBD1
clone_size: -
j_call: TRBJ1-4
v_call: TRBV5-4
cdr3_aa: CASSLTGTGPEKLFF
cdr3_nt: TGTGCCAGCAGCCTTACCGGGACAGGTCCGGAAAAACTGTTTTTT

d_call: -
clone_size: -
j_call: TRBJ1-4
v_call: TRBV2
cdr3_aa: CASSPTGMGEKLFF
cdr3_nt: TGTGCCAGCAGCCCTACAGGGATGGGCGAAAAACTGTTTTTT

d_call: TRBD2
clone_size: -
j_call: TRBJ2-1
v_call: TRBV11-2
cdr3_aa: CASTPNSGAYNEQFF
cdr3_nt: TGTGCCAGCACTCCAAATAGCGGGGCCTACAATGAGCAGTTCTTC

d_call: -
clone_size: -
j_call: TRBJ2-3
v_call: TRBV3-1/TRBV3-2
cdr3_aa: CASSPRLQATDTQYF
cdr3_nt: TGTGCCAGCAGCCCCCGACTGCAAGCCACAGATACGCAGTATTTT